A selection of T cell receptor beta chains follows, all from one sample in a study of control samples from healthy donors and cancer patients. Profiled with immunoSEQ multiplex PCR; TCRdb holds only in-frame clones, not every one. In the table there are 85,000 to 90,000 clones, 85% of which are singletons. Sequenced: blood. These TCRs come from a woman aged 40-49 years in good health. Each CDR3 is given with its conserved first and last residue. A D gene is named only where the DNA matches it firmly. Rows may omit the clone size; those that give it use once, few, many or a size class.

>.|TRBV6-6|TRBJ1-5|.
TGTGCCAGTATAACAGGGATCGGGGAGCCCCAGCATTTT
CASITGIGEPQHF
>.|TRBV5-6|TRBJ1-1|TRBD1
TGTGCCAGCAGTTACCTAGGACAGGGGTACACTGAAGCTTTCTTT
CASSYLGQGYTEAFF
>.|TRBV6-2/TRBV6-3|TRBJ1-6|.
TGTGCCAGCAGTTACCCGCCGACACCCCTCCACTTT
CASSYPPTPLHF
>.|TRBV6-6|TRBJ2-5|.
TGTGCCAGCAGTTCGATGGGGGAGACCCAGTACTTC
CASSSMGETQYF
>.|TRBV4-1|TRBJ1-3|.
TGCGCCAGCAGCAAACAGGGTTCGGGAAACACCATATATTTT
CASSKQGSGNTIYF
>.|TRBV12-5|TRBJ2-2|TRBD1
TGTGCTAGTGCAAACGGTTGGGGACAGATAAGTCCGAACACCGGGGAGCTGTTTTTT
CASANGWGQISPNTGELFF
>once|TRBV19|TRBJ1-2|.
TGTGCCAGTAGCCGCCAAGGATTAATATATGGCTACACCTTC
CASSRQGLIYGYTF
>.|TRBV5-1|TRBJ1-2|.
TGCGCCAGCAGCTCATTTATTGCCCCGGGGGTCGGCTACACCTTC
CASSSFIAPGVGYTF
>.|TRBV7-8|TRBJ2-7|TRBD1
TGTGCCAGCAGCCAATCCGGACAGGGACTCTACGAGCAGTACTTC
CASSQSGQGLYEQYF
>.|TRBV9|TRBJ1-1|TRBD1
TGTGCCAGCAGCTCCCAGCCGGGACAGGGACCGAACACTGAAGCTTTCTTT
CASSSQPGQGPNTEAFF
>once|TRBV3-1/TRBV3-2|TRBJ1-2|.
TGTGCCAGCAGCCATGGGGTCAGGACTAACTATGGCTACACCTTC
CASSHGVRTNYGYTF
>.|TRBV6-2/TRBV6-3|TRBJ2-7|TRBD1
TGTGCCAGCAGTTATGAATGGACAGGGTCGGCCGAGCAGTACTTC
CASSYEWTGSAEQYF
>.|TRBV18|TRBJ2-3|TRBD1
TGTGCCAGCTCCCCGGACAGGGGCGCAGATACGCAGTATTTT
CASSPDRGADTQYF
>.|TRBV10-2|TRBJ2-3|.
TGCGCCAGCAGTGAGCCGAGGGGCGGGGGCACAGATACGCAGTATTTT
CASSEPRGGGTDTQYF
>.|TRBV7-6|TRBJ1-1|.
TGTGCCAGCAGCCCACGTGCGGCGGATACGAACACTGAAGCTTTCTTT
CASSPRAADTNTEAFF
>.|TRBV10-3|TRBJ1-1|.
TGTGCCATCCAGGGGCGGGGGGACACTGAAGCTTTCTTT
CAIQGRGDTEAFF